This paragraph covers one TCR beta chain sequence. Trimming removed 3 bases from V and 1 base from J, with 1 base in between. This CDR3 is built from 13 residues. Germline loops: CDR1 MNHEY, CDR2 SVGEGT. This sample is drawn from a study of control samples from healthy donors and cancer patients. Measured with immunoSEQ multiplex PCR; TCRdb has only the in-frame clones, and not every one. This repertoire shows 75,000 to 90,000 clones, about 88% found once; its top ten account for 7.2%. V gene TRBV6-2 or TRBV6-3 combines with J gene TRBJ1-6; no reliable D call. This TCR came from a man over 45 in good health. Sequencing was performed on blood. The CDR3 spells CASSYSYNSPLHF. In DNA form, the CDR3 reads TGTGCCAGCAGTTATTCCTATAATTCACCCCTCCACTTT.